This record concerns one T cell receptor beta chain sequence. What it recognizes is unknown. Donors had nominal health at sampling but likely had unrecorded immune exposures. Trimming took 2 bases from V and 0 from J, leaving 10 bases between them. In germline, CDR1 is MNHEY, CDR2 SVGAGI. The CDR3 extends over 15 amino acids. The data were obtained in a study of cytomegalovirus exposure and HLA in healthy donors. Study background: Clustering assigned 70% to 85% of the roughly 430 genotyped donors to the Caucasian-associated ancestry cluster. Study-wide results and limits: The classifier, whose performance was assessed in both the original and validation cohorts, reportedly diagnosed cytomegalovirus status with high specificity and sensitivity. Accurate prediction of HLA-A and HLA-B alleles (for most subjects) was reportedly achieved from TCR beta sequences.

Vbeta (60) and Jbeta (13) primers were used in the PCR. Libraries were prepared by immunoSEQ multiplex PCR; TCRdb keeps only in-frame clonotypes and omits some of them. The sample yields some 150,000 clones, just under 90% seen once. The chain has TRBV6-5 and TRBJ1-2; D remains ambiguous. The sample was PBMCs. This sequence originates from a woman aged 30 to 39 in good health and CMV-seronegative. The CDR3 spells CASSYADTSNYGYTF. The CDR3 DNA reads TGTGCCAGCAGTTACGCCGACACCTCTAACTATGGCTACACCTTC.